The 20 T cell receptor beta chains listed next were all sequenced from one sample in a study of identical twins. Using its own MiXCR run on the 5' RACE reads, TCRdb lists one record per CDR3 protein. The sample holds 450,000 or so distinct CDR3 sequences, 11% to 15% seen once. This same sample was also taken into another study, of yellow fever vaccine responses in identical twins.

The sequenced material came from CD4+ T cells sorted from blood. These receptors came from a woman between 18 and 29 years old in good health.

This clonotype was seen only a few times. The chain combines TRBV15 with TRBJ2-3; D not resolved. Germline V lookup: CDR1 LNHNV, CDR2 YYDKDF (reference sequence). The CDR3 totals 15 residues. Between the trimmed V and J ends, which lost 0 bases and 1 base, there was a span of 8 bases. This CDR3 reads CATSRDDIGTDTQYF. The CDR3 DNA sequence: TGTGCCACCAGCAGAGATGACATAGGCACAGATACGCAGTATTTT.

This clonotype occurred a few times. CDR3 in DNA: TGTGCCAGCAGTCCTAGCGGGAGGAATACAGATACGCAGTATTTT. It translates to CASSPSGRNTDTQYF. The V and J genes are TRBV6-2 or TRBV6-3 and TRBJ2-3, with 11 bases matching TRBD2. Losses at the gene ends were 5 bases for V and 3 bases for J; bases not matched to a gene: 4. CDR1 MNHEY and CDR2 SVGEGT come from the germline V gene. CDR3 length: 15 residues.

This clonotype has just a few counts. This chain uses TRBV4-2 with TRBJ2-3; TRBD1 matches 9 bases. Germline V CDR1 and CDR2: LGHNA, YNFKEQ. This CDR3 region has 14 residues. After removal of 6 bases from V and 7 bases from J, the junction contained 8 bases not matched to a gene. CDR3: CASRLGQGTNTQYF. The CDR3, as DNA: TGTGCCAGCAGACTTGGACAGGGGACAAATACGCAGTATTTT.

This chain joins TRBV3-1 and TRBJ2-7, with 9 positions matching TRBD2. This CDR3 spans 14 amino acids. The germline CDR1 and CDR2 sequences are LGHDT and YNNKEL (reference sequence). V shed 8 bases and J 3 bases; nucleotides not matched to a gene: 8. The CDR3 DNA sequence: TGTGCCAGCGGGGGCGGGGGGGACTTCTACGAGCAGTACTTC. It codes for CASGGGGDFYEQYF.

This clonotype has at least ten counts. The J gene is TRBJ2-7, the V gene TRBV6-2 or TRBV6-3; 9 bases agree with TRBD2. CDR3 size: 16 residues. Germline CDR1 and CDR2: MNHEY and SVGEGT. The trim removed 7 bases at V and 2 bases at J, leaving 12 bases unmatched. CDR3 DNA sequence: TGTGCCAGCACTCCCCTTAAAGGACTAGCGACCTACGAGCAGTACTTC. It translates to CASTPLKGLATYEQYF.

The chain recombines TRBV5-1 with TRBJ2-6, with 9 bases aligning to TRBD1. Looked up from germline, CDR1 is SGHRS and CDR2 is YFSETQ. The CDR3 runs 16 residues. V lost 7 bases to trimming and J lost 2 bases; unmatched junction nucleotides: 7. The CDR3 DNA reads TGCGCCAGCCGCGGACAGGGGACTGCTGGGGCCAACGTCCTGACTTTC. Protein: CASRGQGTAGANVLTF.

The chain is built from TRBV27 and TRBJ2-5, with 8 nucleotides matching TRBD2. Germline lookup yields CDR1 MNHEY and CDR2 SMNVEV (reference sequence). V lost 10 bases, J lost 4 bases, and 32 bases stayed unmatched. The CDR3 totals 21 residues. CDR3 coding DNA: TGTGCCACCCGTTTACGCCGGGGGGGTGGAAGTAAGGGACCAACACCAGAGACCCAGTACTTC. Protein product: CATRLRRGGGSKGPTPETQYF.

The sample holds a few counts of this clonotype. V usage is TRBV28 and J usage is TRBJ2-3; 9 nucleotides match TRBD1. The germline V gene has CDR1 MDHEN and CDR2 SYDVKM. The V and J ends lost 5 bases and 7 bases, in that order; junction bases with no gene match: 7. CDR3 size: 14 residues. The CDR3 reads CASSQWTGANTQYF. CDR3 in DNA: TGTGCCAGCAGTCAATGGACAGGGGCGAATACGCAGTATTTT.

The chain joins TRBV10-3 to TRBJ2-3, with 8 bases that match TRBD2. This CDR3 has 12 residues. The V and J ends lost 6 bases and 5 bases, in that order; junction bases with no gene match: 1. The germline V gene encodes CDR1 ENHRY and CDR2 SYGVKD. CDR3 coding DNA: TGTGCCATCAGCCTAGCGGGAGATACGCAGTATTTT. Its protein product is CAISLAGDTQYF.

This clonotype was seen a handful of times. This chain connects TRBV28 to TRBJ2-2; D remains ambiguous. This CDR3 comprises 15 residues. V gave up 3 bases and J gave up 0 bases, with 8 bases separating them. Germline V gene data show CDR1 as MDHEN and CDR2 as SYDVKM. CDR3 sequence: CASSLGPTNTGELFF. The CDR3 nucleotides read TGTGCCAGCAGTTTGGGCCCCACGAACACCGGGGAGCTGTTTTTT.

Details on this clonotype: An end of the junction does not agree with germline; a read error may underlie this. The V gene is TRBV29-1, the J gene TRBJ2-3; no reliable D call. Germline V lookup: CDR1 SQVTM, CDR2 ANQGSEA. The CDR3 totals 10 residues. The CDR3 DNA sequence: TGCAGCGTCCGAGCAGACACGCAGTATTTT. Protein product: CSVRADTQYF.

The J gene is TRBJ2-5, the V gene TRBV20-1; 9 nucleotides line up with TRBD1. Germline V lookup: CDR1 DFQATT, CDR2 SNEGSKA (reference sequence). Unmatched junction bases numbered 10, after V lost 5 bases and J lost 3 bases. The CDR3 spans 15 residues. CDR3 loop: CSAPSRDREKETQYF. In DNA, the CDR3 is TGCAGTGCTCCGAGCCGGGACAGGGAAAAAGAGACCCAGTACTTC.

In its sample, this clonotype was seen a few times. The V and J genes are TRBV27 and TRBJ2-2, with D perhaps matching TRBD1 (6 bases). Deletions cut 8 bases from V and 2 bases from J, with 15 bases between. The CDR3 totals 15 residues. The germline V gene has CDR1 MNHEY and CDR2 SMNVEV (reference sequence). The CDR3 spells CASLPLDRNTGELFF. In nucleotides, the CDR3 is TGTGCCAGCTTACCCCTGGACAGAAACACCGGGGAGCTGTTTTTT.

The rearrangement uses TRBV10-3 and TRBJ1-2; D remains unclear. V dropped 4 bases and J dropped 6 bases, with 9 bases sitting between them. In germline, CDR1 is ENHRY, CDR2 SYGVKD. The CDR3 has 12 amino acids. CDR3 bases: TGTGCCATCAGTGGTGGTGGGGATGGCTACACCTTC. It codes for CAISGGGDGYTF.

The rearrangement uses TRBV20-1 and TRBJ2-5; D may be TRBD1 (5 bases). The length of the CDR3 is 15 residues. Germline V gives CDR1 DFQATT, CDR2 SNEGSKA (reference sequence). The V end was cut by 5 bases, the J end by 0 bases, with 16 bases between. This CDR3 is CSAFPRAGYQETQYF. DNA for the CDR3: TGCAGTGCTTTCCCCCGGGCAGGGTACCAAGAGACCCAGTACTTC.

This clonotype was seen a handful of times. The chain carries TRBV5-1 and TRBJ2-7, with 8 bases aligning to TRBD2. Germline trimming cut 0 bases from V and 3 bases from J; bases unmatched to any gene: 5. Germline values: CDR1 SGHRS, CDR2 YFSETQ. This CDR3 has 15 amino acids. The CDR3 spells CASSLDSGAIYEQYF. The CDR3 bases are TGCGCCAGCAGCTTGGATAGCGGGGCCATCTACGAGCAGTACTTC.

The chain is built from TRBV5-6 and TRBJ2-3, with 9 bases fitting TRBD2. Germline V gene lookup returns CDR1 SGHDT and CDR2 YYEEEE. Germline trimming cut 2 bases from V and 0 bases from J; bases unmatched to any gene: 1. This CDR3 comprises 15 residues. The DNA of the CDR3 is TGTGCCAGCAGCTTCGGGACTAGCAGCACAGATACGCAGTATTTT. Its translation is CASSFGTSSTDTQYF.

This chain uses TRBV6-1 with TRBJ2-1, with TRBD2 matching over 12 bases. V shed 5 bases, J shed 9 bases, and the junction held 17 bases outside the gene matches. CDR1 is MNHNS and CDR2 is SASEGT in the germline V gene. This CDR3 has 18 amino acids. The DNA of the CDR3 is TGTGCCAGCAGTCGTTATCCCCTAGCGGGAGGGGAGGGACGTGAGCAGTTCTTC. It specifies CASSRYPLAGGEGREQFF.

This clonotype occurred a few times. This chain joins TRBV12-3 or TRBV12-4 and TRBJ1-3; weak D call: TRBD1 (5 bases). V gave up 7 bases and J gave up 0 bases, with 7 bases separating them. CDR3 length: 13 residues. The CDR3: CASNRNSGNTIYF. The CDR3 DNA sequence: TGTGCCAGCAACAGGAACTCTGGAAACACCATATATTTT.

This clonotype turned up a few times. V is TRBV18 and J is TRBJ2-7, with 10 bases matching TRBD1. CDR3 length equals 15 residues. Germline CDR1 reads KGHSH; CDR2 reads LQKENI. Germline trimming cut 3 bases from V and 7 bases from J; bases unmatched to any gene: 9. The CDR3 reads CASSPGTGASGEQYF. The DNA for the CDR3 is TGTGCCAGCTCACCCGGGACAGGGGCTTCGGGAGAGCAGTACTTC.